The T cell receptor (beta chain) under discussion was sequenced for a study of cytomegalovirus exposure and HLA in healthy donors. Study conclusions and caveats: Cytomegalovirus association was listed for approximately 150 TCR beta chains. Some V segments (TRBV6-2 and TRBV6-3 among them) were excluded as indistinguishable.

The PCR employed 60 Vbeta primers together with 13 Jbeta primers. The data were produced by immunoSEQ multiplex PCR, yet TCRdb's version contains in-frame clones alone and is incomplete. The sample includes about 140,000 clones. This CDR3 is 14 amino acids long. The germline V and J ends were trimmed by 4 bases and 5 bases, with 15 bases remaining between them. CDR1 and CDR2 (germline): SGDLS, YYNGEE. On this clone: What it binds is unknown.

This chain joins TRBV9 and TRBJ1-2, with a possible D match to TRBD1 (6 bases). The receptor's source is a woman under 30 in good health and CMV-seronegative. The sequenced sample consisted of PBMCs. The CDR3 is CASSLRDKSYGYTF. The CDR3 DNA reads TGTGCCAGCAGCCTACGGGACAAATCATATGGCTACACCTTC.